This T cell receptor beta chain emerged from a study of cytomegalovirus exposure and HLA in healthy donors. At the level of the study: Earlier, almost 120 million unique TCR beta sequences were recovered from about 200 million T cells by an analysis.

General study points: Certain indistinguishable V segments, among them TRBV6-2 and TRBV6-3, were excluded.

60 Vbeta and 13 Jbeta primers were used in PCR. Only in-frame clones appear in the TCRdb table, and some are missing; sequencing was by immunoSEQ multiplex PCR. This table has 150,000 to 200,000 clones, 77% appearing once. V dropped 6 bases and J dropped 3 bases, with 15 bases sitting between them. Looked up from germline, CDR1 is MNHEY and CDR2 is SMNVEV (reference sequence). This CDR3 region has 15 residues. A remark on this clone: Antigen: not known.

The V gene is TRBV27, the J gene TRBJ2-1, with D tentatively TRBD2 (6 bases). The sequence was obtained from a man aged 18 to 30 in good health and CMV-seronegative. Sequenced input: PBMCs. CDR3 coding DNA: TGTGCCAGCAGCTTACGCCCGGGACTCTACAATGAGCAGTTCTTC. Translated, it gives CASSLRPGLYNEQFF.